The 31 T cell receptor beta chains below come from one sample, sequenced in a study of shared clonotypes between healthy human individuals. Clones were sequenced by immunoSEQ multiplex PCR, and TCRdb holds only the in-frame ones, with some missing. This table holds about 1 million clones, about 76% found once. The sequencing input was memory CD4+ T cells sorted from blood. This sample's subset: CD45RA-negative fraction. The receptor source for this set is a young man in good health.

This chain joins TRBV7-9 and TRBJ2-7; 8 nucleotides line up with TRBD1. Per the germline V gene, CDR1 is SEHNR and CDR2 is FQNEAQ (reference sequence). This CDR3 region has 16 residues. The V gene end was trimmed by 5 bases and the J gene end by 2 bases; junction bases not matched to a gene: 11. The CDR3 DNA reads TGTGCCAGCAGCGCCTCCGGGACAGGAAGTCCCTACGAGCAGTACTTC. It yields the protein CASSASGTGSPYEQYF.

This clone was picked up one time. This chain connects TRBV9 to TRBJ1-3; perhaps TRBD1 as D (5 bases). The CDR3 is 16 residues long. V was pared by 0 bases and J by 0 bases, with 10 bases between. Germline CDR1 SGDLS, CDR2 YYNGEE. DNA of the CDR3: TGTGCCAGCAGCGTAGATTCAGGGTTCTCTGGAAACACCATATATTTT. Its protein is CASSVDSGFSGNTIYF.

This clone was detected only a few times. J is TRBJ1-1 and V is TRBV9, with a tentative D call TRBD1 (6 bases). Germline CDR1 SGDLS, CDR2 YYNGEE. With 1 base removed from V and 1 base from J, the gap between germline ends came to 8 bases. This CDR3 has 14 amino acids. The CDR3 loop reads CASSVKQGNTEAFF. The CDR3 DNA sequence: TGTGCCAGCAGCGTAAAACAGGGGAACACTGAAGCTTTCTTT.

In its sample, this clone was seen a few times. Other nucleotide sequences in the sample specify the same CDR3. The V and J genes are TRBV27 and TRBJ1-1, with no clear D. The CDR3 is 13 amino acids. Germline assignment: CDR1 MNHEY and CDR2 SMNVEV (reference sequence). Trimming stripped 0 bases from V and 1 base from J, with 3 bases between. CDR3 nucleotides: TGTGCCAGCAGTTTATCTAGGAACACTGAAGCTTTCTTT. Protein sequence: CASSLSRNTEAFF.

The V and J genes are TRBV10-3 and TRBJ1-1, with D unclear. Deletions cut 2 bases from V and 4 bases from J, with 5 bases between. The CDR3 spans 12 residues. Per germline, CDR1 ENHRY and CDR2 SYGVKD. The CDR3 is CAISEGGTEAFF. CDR3 in DNA: TGTGCCATCAGTGAGGGAGGCACTGAAGCTTTCTTT.

This clone was counted ten times or more. This sequence joins TRBV7-8 and TRBJ2-3; D call uncertain. Trimming pared 3 bases from V and 3 bases from J, leaving 1 base between. The CDR3 is 11 residues long. The germline gives CDR1 SGHVS, CDR2 FQNEAQ. This CDR3 is CASSFTDTQYF. The CDR3 nucleotides read TGTGCCAGCAGCTTTACAGATACGCAGTATTTT.

The J gene is TRBJ2-7, the V gene TRBV14, with D unresolved. The ends were cut back, 4 bases at V and 6 bases at J, with 10 bases in the middle. In germline, CDR1 is SGHDN, CDR2 FVKESK. This CDR3 spans 12 amino acids. The CDR3 protein is CASSPPWGEQYF. The CDR3 region has the DNA TGTGCCAGCAGCCCCCCGTGGGGCGAGCAGTACTTC.

V is TRBV7-6 and J is TRBJ2-1, with 9 bases matching TRBD2. The ends lost 0 bases at V and 4 bases at J; junction bases unmatched: 1. The CDR3 runs 15 residues. CDR1 is SGHVS, CDR2 FNYEAQ, per germline. This CDR3 reads CASSLASGGYNEQFF. The CDR3 DNA is TGTGCCAGCAGCTTAGCTAGCGGGGGTTACAATGAGCAGTTCTTC. Full variable domain (rest looked up from reference TRBV7-6 and TRBJ2-1): GAGVSQSPRYKVTKRGQDVALRCDPISGHVSLYWYRQALGQGPEFLTYFNYEAQQDKSGLPNDRFSAERPEGSISTLTIQRTEQRDSAMYRCASSLASGGYNEQFFGPGTRLTVL.

This clone was picked up many times. The chain carries TRBV4-2 and TRBJ1-5; D might be TRBD1 (5 bases). Germline CDR1 reads LGHNA; CDR2 reads YNFKEQ. The CDR3 extends over 14 amino acids. V shed 1 base and J shed 5 bases, with 9 bases lying between them. CDR3 bases: TGTGCCAGCAGCCAAGGTTCGGGGGATCAGCCCCAGCATTTT. Amino acids: CASSQGSGDQPQHF.

V and J are TRBV30 and TRBJ1-2; no firm D call. V was shortened by 5 bases and J by 2 bases, with 9 bases between the two germline ends. From germline, CDR1 is GTSNPN and CDR2 SVGIG (reference sequence). The CDR3 runs 12 residues. CDR3 in amino acids: CAWAGRNYGYTF. The CDR3 DNA follows: TGTGCCTGGGCTGGACGGAACTATGGCTACACCTTC.

J is TRBJ1-2 and V is TRBV10-1; no definite D call. Germline V gene lookup returns CDR1 WNHNN and CDR2 SYGVQD (reference sequence). V gave up 0 bases and J gave up 5 bases, with 13 bases separating them. The CDR3 runs 15 residues. CDR3 sequence (DNA): TGCGCCAGCAGTGAGTCGCTTAAATTAGGATATGGCTACACCTTC. Encoded protein: CASSESLKLGYGYTF.

The V gene is TRBV7-9, the J gene TRBJ2-3; 8 bases are a match to TRBD2. Germline CDR1 reads SEHNR; CDR2 reads FQNEAQ (reference sequence). V gave up 7 bases and J gave up 7 bases; unmatched junction bases: 13. The CDR3 extends over 15 amino acids. The CDR3, as DNA: TGTGCCAGCATCTCCCAGGTCAGCGGGGGTTATACGCAGTATTTT. Amino acid sequence: CASISQVSGGYTQYF.

Only one count was recorded for this clone. This chain uses TRBV10-1 with TRBJ2-7; D not resolved. This CDR3 is 15 amino acids long. Germline V gene lookup returns CDR1 WNHNN and CDR2 SYGVQD (reference sequence). The ends were cut back, 0 bases at V and 2 bases at J, with 11 bases in the middle. As DNA, the CDR3 is TGCGCCAGCAGTGAGTCGAGGAGCAGAACCTACGAGCAGTACTTC. Amino acids: CASSESRSRTYEQYF.

V and J are TRBV2 and TRBJ2-7; 9 nucleotides match TRBD1. Trimming removed 6 bases from V and 3 bases from J; junction bases left unmatched: 6. Germline V CDR1 and CDR2: SNHLY, FYNNEI. This CDR3 spans 14 amino acids. Here the CDR3 reads CASSADRGNYEQYF. DNA for the CDR3: TGTGCCAGCAGCGCGGACAGGGGAAACTACGAGCAGTACTTC. Full variable domain (missing parts from reference TRBV2 and TRBJ2-7): EPEVTQTPSHQVTQMGQEVILRCVPISNHLYFYWYRQILGQKVEFLVSFYNNEISEKSEIFDDQFSVERPDGSNFTLKIRSTKLEDSAMYFCASSADRGNYEQYFGPGTRLTVT.

This clone was picked up many times. The chain is built from TRBV7-9 and TRBJ2-7, with a weak D call TRBD1 (6 bases). Germline V gene sequence: CDR1 SEHNR, CDR2 FQNEAQ (reference sequence). CDR3 size: 14 residues. V was pared by 9 bases and J by 0 bases, with 15 bases between. The CDR3 DNA sequence: TGTGCCAGTGGTGAAGGGGGTAGCTCCTACGAGCAGTACTTC. It encodes CASGEGGSSYEQYF.

V is TRBV27 and J is TRBJ2-7; the D gene is possibly TRBD1 (6 bases). Germline V gene sequence: CDR1 MNHEY, CDR2 SMNVEV (reference sequence). The CDR3 totals 14 residues. V gave up 1 base and J gave up 6 bases, with 13 bases separating them. The CDR3 nucleotides read TGTGCCAGCAGTTTATTAGACAGGCGAGGCGAGCAGTACTTC. Translated: CASSLLDRRGEQYF.

This clone is a singleton in its sample. The rearrangement uses TRBV6-5 and TRBJ2-1, with D perhaps matching TRBD2 (6 bases). V shed 0 bases and J shed 9 bases, with 18 bases lying between them. The germline V gene has CDR1 MNHEY and CDR2 SVGAGI. The CDR3 runs to 16 residues. In DNA, the CDR3 is TGTGCCAGCAGTTACTCGGGGGGACTCCAGAGGAGTGAGCAGTTCTTC. Translated, it gives CASSYSGGLQRSEQFF.

Notes on this clone: In the same sample, other DNA sequences code for this CDR3. The chain joins TRBV7-2 to TRBJ1-1, with D tentatively TRBD1 (5 bases). The germline V gene has CDR1 SGHTA and CDR2 FQGNSA. CDR3 length: 14 amino acids. The V gene lost 1 base and the J gene lost 0 bases, with 6 bases spanning the gap. This chain's CDR3 is CASSLGRVNTEAFF. Written as DNA, the CDR3 is TGTGCCAGCAGCTTAGGCAGGGTGAACACTGAAGCTTTCTTT. Full variable domain (missing parts from reference TRBV7-2 and TRBJ1-1): GAGVSQSPSNKVTEKGKDVELRCDPISGHTALYWYRQSLGQGLEFLIYFQGNSAPDKSGLPSDRFSAERTGGSVSTLTIQRTQQEDSAVYLCASSLGRVNTEAFFGQGTRLTVV.

For this clone: This sample includes further DNA sequences coding for the same CDR3. The rearrangement joins TRBV19 to TRBJ1-1; no clear D. V gave up 4 bases and J gave up 0 bases, with 6 bases separating them. CDR3 length equals 13 residues. Per germline, CDR1 LNHDA and CDR2 SQIVND (reference sequence). Here the CDR3 reads CASSTGLNTEAFF. The CDR3 region has the DNA TGTGCCAGTAGTACCGGACTGAACACTGAAGCTTTCTTT.

On this clone itself: At the DNA level, this CDR3 is encoded by other sequences in the same sample as well. This chain connects TRBV19 to TRBJ2-5; D remains ambiguous. Trimming removed 1 base at V and 5 bases at J, with 5 bases between. The CDR3 has 12 amino acids. Germline assignment: CDR1 LNHDA and CDR2 SQIVND (reference sequence). The CDR3 loop is CASSIGLETQYF. CDR3 DNA sequence: TGTGCCAGTAGTATAGGATTGGAGACCCAGTACTTC.

The chain has TRBV10-3 and TRBJ1-4; D is unresolved. The CDR3 contains 13 residues. The ends were cut back, 2 bases at V and 4 bases at J, with 5 bases in the middle. CDR1 is ENHRY, CDR2 SYGVKD, per germline. CDR3 sequence (DNA): TGTGCCATCAGTGAGGGGATTAATGAAAAACTGTTTTTT. It codes for CAISEGINEKLFF.

The chain carries TRBV4-1 and TRBJ2-7, with a possible D match to TRBD2 (6 bases). This CDR3 spans 15 amino acids. Germline CDR1 and CDR2: MGHRA and YSYEKL. V was pared by 0 bases and J by 3 bases, with 12 bases between. The CDR3 coding sequence is TGCGCCAGCAGCCAAGAGGGGGGAGTGGTCTACGAGCAGTACTTC. It encodes CASSQEGGVVYEQYF.

The gene calls are TRBV18 and TRBJ2-2, with a tentative D call TRBD1 (6 bases). V shed 3 bases and J shed 4 bases, with 9 bases lying between them. CDR1 KGHSH and CDR2 LQKENI come from the germline V gene. The CDR3 loop spans 14 amino acids. The CDR3 loop reads CASSPDRGTGELFF. In DNA form, the CDR3 reads TGTGCCAGCTCACCGGACAGAGGCACCGGGGAGCTGTTTTTT.

V is TRBV6-5 and J is TRBJ1-3, with D perhaps TRBD1 (6 bases). The germline CDR1 and CDR2 sequences are MNHEY and SVGAGI. This CDR3 spans 12 amino acids. With 4 bases removed from V and 9 bases from J, the gap between germline ends came to 10 bases. CDR3 in DNA: TGTGCCAGCAGTTCCCAGACAGGCACCATATATTTT. The encoded protein is CASSSQTGTIYF.

This rearrangement joins TRBV27 to TRBJ1-2, with a possible D match to TRBD1 (6 bases). Trimming cost V 3 bases and J 6 bases, with 20 bases left between them. Germline V gives CDR1 MNHEY, CDR2 SMNVEV (reference sequence). The CDR3 consists of 16 residues. The CDR3 sequence: CASSLSGANPGHGYTF. The CDR3 region has the DNA TGTGCCAGCAGTTTGTCGGGGGCAAACCCCGGGCATGGCTACACCTTC.

V usage is TRBV10-3 and J usage is TRBJ2-6; D possibly uses TRBD1 or TRBD2 (5 bases each). The CDR3 is made up of 15 amino acids. Trimming pared 0 bases from V and 2 bases from J, leaving 5 bases between. Germline values: CDR1 ENHRY, CDR2 SYGVKD. CDR3 amino acids: CAISESGAGANVLTF. For the CDR3, the DNA is TGTGCCATCAGTGAGTCGGGGGCTGGGGCCAACGTCCTGACTTTC.

This clone was seen only a few times. This sample also contains other DNA sequences that code for the same CDR3. The rearrangement links TRBV28 to TRBJ2-7; maybe TRBD1 (5 bases). V was pared by 2 bases and J by 6 bases, with 8 bases between. This CDR3 is 12 amino acids long. Germline V gives CDR1 MDHEN, CDR2 SYDVKM. The CDR3 sequence is CASSLRQSEQYF. The CDR3 region has the DNA TGTGCCAGCAGTTTAAGACAGTCCGAGCAGTACTTC.

The CDR3 loop reads CASSLEGQGYQPQHF. DNA for the CDR3: TGTGCCAGCAGCCTCGAAGGACAGGGGTATCAGCCCCAGCATTTT. The J gene is TRBJ1-5, the V gene TRBV5-5, with 9 positions matching TRBD1. Germline CDR1 SGHKS, CDR2 YYEKEE (reference sequence). There are 15 residues in the CDR3. V shed 4 bases, J shed 5 bases, and the junction held 7 bases outside the gene matches. Variable domain in full (rest from reference TRBV5-5 and TRBJ1-5): DAGVTQSPTHLIKTRGQQVTLRCSPISGHKSVSWYQQVLGQGPQFIFQYYEKEERGRGNFPDRFSARQFPNYSSELNVNALLLGDSALYLCASSLEGQGYQPQHFGDGTRLSIL.

This clone came up a few times. This chain links TRBV5-6 with TRBJ1-5; D remains ambiguous. The germline V gene has CDR1 SGHDT and CDR2 YYEEEE. The ends were cut back, 2 bases at V and 7 bases at J, with 7 bases in the middle. The CDR3 has 12 residues. The CDR3 DNA reads TGTGCCAGCAGCTTCTCCGGACAGCCCCAGCATTTT. Its protein is CASSFSGQPQHF.

Concerning this clone: Other nucleotide sequences in the sample specify the same CDR3. The J gene is TRBJ1-1, the V gene TRBV6-6, with D unclear. Between the trimmed V and J ends, which lost 4 bases and 5 bases, there was a span of 5 bases. Germline CDR1 reads MNHNY; CDR2 reads SVGAGI (reference sequence). This CDR3 comprises 11 residues. The CDR3: CASSLYTEAFF. In DNA form, the CDR3 reads TGTGCCAGCAGTTTATATACTGAAGCTTTCTTT.

This clone is a singleton in its sample. This may come from a read error, since a much larger clone is one base off. The genes are TRBV9 and TRBJ1-3; D gene uncertain. Germline V CDR1 and CDR2: SGDLS, YYNGEE. CDR3 length: 15 residues. As DNA, the CDR3 is TGTGCCCGCAGCGTAGACCAGTTCTCTGGAAACACCATATATTTT. Protein product: CARSVDQFSGNTIYF. Using reference TRBV9 and TRBJ1-3 for the parts outside the CDR3, the full variable domain is DSGVTQTPKHLITATGQRVTLRCSPRSGDLSVYWYQQSLDQGLQFLIQYYNGEERAKGNILERFSAQQFPDLHSELNLSSLELGDSALYFCARSVDQFSGNTIYFGEGSWLTVV.